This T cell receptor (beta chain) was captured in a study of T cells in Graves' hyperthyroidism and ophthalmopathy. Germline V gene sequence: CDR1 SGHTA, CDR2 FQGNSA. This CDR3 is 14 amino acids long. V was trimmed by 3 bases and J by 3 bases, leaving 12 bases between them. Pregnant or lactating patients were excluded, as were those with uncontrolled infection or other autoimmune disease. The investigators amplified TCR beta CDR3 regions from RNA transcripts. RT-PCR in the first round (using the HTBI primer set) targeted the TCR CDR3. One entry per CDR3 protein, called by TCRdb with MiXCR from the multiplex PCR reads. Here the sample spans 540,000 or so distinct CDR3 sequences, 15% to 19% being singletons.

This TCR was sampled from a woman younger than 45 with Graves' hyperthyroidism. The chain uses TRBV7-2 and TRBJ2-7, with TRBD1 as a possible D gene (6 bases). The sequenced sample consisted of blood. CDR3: CASSFFMGHYEQYF. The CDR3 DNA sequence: TGTGCCAGCAGCTTTTTCATGGGACACTACGAGCAGTACTTC. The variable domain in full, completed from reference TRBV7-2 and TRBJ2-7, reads GAGVSQSPSNKVTEKGKDVELRCDPISGHTALYWYRQSLGQGLEFLIYFQGNSAPDKSGLPSDRFSAERTGGSVSTLTIQRTQQEDSAVYLCASSFFMGHYEQYFGPGTRLTVT.